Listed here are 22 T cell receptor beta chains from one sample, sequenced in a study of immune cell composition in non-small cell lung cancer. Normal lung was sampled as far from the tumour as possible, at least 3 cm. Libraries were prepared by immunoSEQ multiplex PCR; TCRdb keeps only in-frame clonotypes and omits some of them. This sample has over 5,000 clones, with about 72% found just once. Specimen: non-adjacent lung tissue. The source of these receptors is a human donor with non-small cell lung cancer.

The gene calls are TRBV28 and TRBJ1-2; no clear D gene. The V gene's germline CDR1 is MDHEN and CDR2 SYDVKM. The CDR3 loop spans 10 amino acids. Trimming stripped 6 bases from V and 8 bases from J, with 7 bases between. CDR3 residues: CASRDRGYTF. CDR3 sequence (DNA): TGTGCCAGCAGAGATCGGGGCTACACCTTC.

CDR3 region: CASRPSLAGGGLSWFF. The CDR3 coding sequence is TGTGCCAGCAGGCCGTCTCTAGCGGGGGGGGGATTGTCGTGGTTCTTC. The rearrangement links TRBV6-4 to TRBJ2-1; 12 positions agree with TRBD2. CDR1 and CDR2 (germline): MRHNA, SNTAGT. This CDR3 is 16 amino acids long. V lost 6 bases and J lost 15; bases outside the gene matches: 18.

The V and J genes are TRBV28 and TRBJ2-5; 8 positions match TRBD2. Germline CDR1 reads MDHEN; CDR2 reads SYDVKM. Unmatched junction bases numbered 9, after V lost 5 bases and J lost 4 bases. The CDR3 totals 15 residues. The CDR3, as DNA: TGTGCCAGCAGTCAACGGGGGGGCCTGGCAGAGACCCAGTACTTC. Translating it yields CASSQRGGLAETQYF.

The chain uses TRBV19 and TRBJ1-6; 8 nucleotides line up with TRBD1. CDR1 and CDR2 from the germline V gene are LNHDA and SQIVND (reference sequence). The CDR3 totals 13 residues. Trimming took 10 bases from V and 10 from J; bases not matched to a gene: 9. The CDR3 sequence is CATRDRGQSPLHF. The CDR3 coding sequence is TGTGCCACCAGAGACAGGGGACAATCACCCCTCCACTTT. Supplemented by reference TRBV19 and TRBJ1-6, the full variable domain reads DGGITQSPKYLFRKEGQNVTLSCEQNLNHDAMYWYRQDPGQGLRLIYYSQIVNDFQKGDIAEGYSVSREKKESFPLTVTSAQKNPTAFYLCATRDRGQSPLHFGNGTRLTVT.

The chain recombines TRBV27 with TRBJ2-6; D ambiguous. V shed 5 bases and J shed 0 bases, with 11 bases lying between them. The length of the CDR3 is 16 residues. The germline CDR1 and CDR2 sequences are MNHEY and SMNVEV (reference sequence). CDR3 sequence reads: CASSSPASSGANVLTF. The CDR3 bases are TGTGCCAGCAGTAGTCCAGCTAGCTCTGGGGCCAACGTCCTGACTTTC. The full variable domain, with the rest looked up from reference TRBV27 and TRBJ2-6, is EAQVTQNPRYLITVTGKKLTVTCSQNMNHEYMSWYRQDPGLGLRQIYYSMNVEVTDKGDVPEGYKVSRKEKRNFPLILESPSPNQTSLYFCASSSPASSGANVLTFGAGSRLTVL.

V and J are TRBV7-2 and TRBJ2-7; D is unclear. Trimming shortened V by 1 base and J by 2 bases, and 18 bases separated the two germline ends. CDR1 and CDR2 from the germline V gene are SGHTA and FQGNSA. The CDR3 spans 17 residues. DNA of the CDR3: TGTGCCAGCAGCTTAGGATTCGCTGTGGTGCAGACCTACGAGCAGTACTTC. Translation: CASSLGFAVVQTYEQYF.

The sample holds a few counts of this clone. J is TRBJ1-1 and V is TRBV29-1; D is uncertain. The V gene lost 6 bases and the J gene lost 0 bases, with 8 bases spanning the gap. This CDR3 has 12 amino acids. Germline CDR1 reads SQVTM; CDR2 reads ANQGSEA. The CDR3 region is CSVVTVNTEAFF. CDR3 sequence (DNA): TGCAGCGTGGTAACAGTGAACACTGAAGCTTTCTTT.

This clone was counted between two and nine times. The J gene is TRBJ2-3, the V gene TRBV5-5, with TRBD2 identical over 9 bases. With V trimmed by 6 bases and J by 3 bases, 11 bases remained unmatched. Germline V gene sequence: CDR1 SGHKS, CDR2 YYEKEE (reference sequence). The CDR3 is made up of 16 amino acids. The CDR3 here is CASTRRGGLATDTQYF. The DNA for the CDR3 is TGTGCCAGCACCCGCCGCGGGGGACTAGCTACAGATACGCAGTATTTT. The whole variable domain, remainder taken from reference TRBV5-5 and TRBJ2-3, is DAGVTQSPTHLIKTRGQQVTLRCSPISGHKSVSWYQQVLGQGPQFIFQYYEKEERGRGNFPDRFSARQFPNYSSELNVNALLLGDSALYLCASTRRGGLATDTQYFGPGTRLTVL.

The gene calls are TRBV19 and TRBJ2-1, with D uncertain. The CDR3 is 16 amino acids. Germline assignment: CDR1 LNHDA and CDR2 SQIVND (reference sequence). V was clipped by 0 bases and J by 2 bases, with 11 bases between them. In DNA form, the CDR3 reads TGTGCCAGTAGTATAGATCATCGGGTTGCCTACAATGAGCAGTTCTTC. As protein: CASSIDHRVAYNEQFF. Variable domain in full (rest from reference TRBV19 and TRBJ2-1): DGGITQSPKYLFRKEGQNVTLSCEQNLNHDAMYWYRQDPGQGLRLIYYSQIVNDFQKGDIAEGYSVSREKKESFPLTVTSAQKNPTAFYLCASSIDHRVAYNEQFFGPGTRLTVL.

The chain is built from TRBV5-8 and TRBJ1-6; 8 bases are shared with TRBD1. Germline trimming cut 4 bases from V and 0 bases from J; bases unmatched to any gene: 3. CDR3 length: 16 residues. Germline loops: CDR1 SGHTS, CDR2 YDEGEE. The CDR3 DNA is TGTGCCAGCAGCCGGACAGGGAGCTCCTATAATTCACCCCTCCACTTT. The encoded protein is CASSRTGSSYNSPLHF.

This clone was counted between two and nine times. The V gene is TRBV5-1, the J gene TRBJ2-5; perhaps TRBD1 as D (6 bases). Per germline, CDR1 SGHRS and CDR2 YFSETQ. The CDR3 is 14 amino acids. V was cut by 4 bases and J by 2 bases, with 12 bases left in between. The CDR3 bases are TGCGCCAGCAGCACCTGGACAGCACAAGAGACCCAGTACTTC. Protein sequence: CASSTWTAQETQYF.

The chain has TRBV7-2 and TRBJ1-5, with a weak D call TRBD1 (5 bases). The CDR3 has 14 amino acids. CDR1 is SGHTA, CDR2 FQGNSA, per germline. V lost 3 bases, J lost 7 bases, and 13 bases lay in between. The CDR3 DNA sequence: TGTGCCAGCAGCTTTGGACGGAGGGGACAGCCCCAGCATTTT. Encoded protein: CASSFGRRGQPQHF.

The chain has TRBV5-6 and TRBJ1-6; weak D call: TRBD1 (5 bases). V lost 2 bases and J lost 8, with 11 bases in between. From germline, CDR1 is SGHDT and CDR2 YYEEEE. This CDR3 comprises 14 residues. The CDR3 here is CASSLDRRDSPLHF. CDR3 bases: TGTGCCAGCAGCTTAGACAGACGTGATTCACCCCTCCACTTT.

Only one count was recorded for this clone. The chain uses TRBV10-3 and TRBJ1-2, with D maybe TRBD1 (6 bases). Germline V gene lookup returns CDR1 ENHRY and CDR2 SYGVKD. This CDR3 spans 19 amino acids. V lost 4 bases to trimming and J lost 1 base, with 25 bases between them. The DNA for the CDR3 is TGTGCCATCAGTGTTTCCCTCCTAGGGGGGGAGAAGATTAACTATGGCTACACCTTC. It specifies CAISVSLLGGEKINYGYTF.

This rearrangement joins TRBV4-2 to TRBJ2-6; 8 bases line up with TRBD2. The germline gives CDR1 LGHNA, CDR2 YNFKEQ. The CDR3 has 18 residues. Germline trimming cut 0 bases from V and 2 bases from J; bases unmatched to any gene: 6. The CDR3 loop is CASSQEAGALPGANVLTF. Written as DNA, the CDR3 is TGTGCCAGCAGCCAAGAAGCGGGAGCTCTTCCTGGGGCCAACGTCCTGACTTTC.

The CDR3 region is CASSSMTGTGSPLHF. The CDR3 nucleotides read TGTGCCAGCAGCTCGATGACAGGGACAGGCTCACCCCTCCACTTT. The chain uses TRBV28 and TRBJ1-6; 8 bases map to TRBD1. The trim removed 6 bases at V and 10 bases at J, leaving 11 bases unmatched. Germline V lookup: CDR1 MDHEN, CDR2 SYDVKM. CDR3 length equals 15 residues.

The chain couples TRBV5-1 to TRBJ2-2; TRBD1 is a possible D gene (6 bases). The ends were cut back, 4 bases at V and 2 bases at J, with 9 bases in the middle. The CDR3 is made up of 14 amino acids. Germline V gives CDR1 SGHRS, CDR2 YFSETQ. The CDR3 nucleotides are TGCGCCAGCAGCGAACAGGGAAACACCGGGGAGCTGTTTTTT. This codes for CASSEQGNTGELFF.

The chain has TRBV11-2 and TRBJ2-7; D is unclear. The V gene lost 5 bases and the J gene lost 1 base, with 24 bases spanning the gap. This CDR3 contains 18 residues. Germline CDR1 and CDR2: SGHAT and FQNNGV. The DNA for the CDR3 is TGTGCCAGCAGCCCCCATAGTCTCCCTCGGTACCGATCCTACGAGCAGTACTTC. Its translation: CASSPHSLPRYRSYEQYF.

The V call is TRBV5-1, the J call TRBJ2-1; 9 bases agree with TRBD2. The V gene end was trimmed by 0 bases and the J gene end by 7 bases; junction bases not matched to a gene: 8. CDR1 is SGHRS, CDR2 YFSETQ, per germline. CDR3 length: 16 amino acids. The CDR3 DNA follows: TGCGCCAGCAGCTTGGAAGCTCTAGCGGGGTATAATGAGCAGTTCTTC. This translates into CASSLEALAGYNEQFF.

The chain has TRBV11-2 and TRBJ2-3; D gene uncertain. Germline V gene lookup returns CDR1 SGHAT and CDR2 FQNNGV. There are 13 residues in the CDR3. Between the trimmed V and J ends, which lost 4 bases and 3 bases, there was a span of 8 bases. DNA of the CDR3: TGTGCCAGCAGCTACACATCTACAGATACGCAGTATTTT. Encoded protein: CASSYTSTDTQYF.

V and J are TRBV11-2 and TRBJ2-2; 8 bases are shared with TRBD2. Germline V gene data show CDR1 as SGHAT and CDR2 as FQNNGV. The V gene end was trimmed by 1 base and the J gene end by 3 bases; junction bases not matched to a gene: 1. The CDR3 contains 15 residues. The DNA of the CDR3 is TGTGCCAGCAGCTTAGCGGGGGGGCACACCGGGGAGCTGTTTTTT. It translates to CASSLAGGHTGELFF.

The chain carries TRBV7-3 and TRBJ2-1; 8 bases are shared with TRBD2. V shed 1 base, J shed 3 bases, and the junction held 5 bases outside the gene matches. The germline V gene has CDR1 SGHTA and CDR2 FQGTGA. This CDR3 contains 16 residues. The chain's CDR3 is CASSLIAGGNYNEQFF. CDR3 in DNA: TGTGCCAGCAGCTTAATCGCGGGGGGCAACTACAATGAGCAGTTCTTC.